One sample yielded the 10 T cell receptor beta chains listed below, sequenced in a study of CD8 T cells in Susac syndrome. cDNA came from around 0.5 to 1 ug RNA primed by random hexamers. TCRdb used MiXCR to reprocess the immunoSEQ multiplex PCR reads, holding one entry per CDR3 protein. The sample yields 78,000 or so distinct CDR3 sequences, about 94% seen once. The sequencing input was CD8+ T cells from PBMCs. These receptors came from a human donor with multiple sclerosis.

CDR3 sequence (DNA): TGTGCCAGCAGCCAAGATGGGGGGAACACTGAAGCTTTCTTT. This translates into CASSQDGGNTEAFF. The chain is built from TRBV14 and TRBJ1-1; possibly TRBD1 for D (5 bases). Trimming pared 0 bases from V and 1 base from J, leaving 6 bases between. Germline lookup yields CDR1 SGHDN and CDR2 FVKESK. The CDR3 is 14 amino acids.

The chain has TRBV13 and TRBJ2-5, with 14 bases lining up with TRBD2. Trimming cost V 5 bases and J 1 base; bases outside gene matches: 6. This CDR3 has 17 residues. Germline loops: CDR1 PRHDT, CDR2 FYEKMQ (reference sequence). The CDR3 DNA reads TGTGCCAGCAGCGTGACTAGCGGGGGGGATCGCCAAGAGACCCAGTACTTC. Translation gives CASSVTSGGDRQETQYF.

The genes are TRBV6-5 and TRBJ2-6, with D perhaps TRBD1 (6 bases). CDR1 is MNHEY, CDR2 SVGAGI, per germline. The CDR3 sequence is 13 residues long. The CDR3 spells CATQGSGANVLTF. CDR3 sequence (DNA): TGTGCGACACAGGGTTCTGGGGCCAACGTCCTGACTTTC.

The chain is built from TRBV6-5 and TRBJ2-3, with TRBD2 as a possible D gene (6 bases). The V end lost 4 bases, the J end lost 4 bases, and 15 bases lay between the germline ends. This CDR3 is built from 15 residues. Germline V lookup: CDR1 MNHEY, CDR2 SVGAGI. DNA for the CDR3: TGTGCCAGCAGTTGGGCTAGCGAGGCAGCAGATACGCAGTATTTT. Translated, it gives CASSWASEAADTQYF.

CDR3 loop: CASTPGAGSGGKETQYF. DNA of the CDR3: TGTGCCAGCACCCCCGGGGCAGGCAGTGGTGGTAAAGAGACCCAGTACTTC. V usage is TRBV3-1 and J usage is TRBJ2-5; D is perhaps TRBD1 or TRBD2 (5 bases each). Germline V lookup: CDR1 LGHDT, CDR2 YNNKEL (reference sequence). V gave up 7 bases and J gave up 3 bases, with 24 bases separating them. The CDR3 has 17 residues.

The rearrangement uses TRBV9 and TRBJ1-2, with D perhaps TRBD1 (5 bases). This CDR3 has 16 residues. V was clipped by 3 bases and J by 1 base, with 16 bases between them. CDR1 is SGDLS and CDR2 is YYNGEE in the germline V gene. For the CDR3, the DNA is TGTGCCAGCAGCGAGAGTAGGGCAGGGCTTAACTATGGCTACACCTTC. Protein sequence: CASSESRAGLNYGYTF.

The rearrangement joins TRBV5-6 to TRBJ1-2; D is unclear. The germline V gene encodes CDR1 SGHDT and CDR2 YYEEEE. The V end was cut by 7 bases, the J end by 3 bases, with 13 bases between. The length of the CDR3 is 13 residues. Here the CDR3 DNA reads TGTGCCAGCGCGAGAATCGCGGACTATGGCTACACCTTC. This gives the protein CASARIADYGYTF.

The V gene is TRBV19, the J gene TRBJ2-7, with unresolved D. V lost 5 bases to trimming and J lost 0 bases, with 11 bases between them. The V gene's germline CDR1 is LNHDA and CDR2 SQIVND (reference sequence). CDR3 length equals 14 residues. This CDR3 reads CASSFGGNSYEQYF. CDR3 DNA: TGTGCCAGTAGTTTTGGCGGCAACTCCTACGAGCAGTACTTC.

V and J are TRBV19 and TRBJ1-5; a weak D match, TRBD1 (6 bases). CDR1 is LNHDA and CDR2 is SQIVND in the germline V gene (reference sequence). CDR3 size: 17 residues. The germline V and J ends were trimmed by 6 bases and 1 base, with 19 bases remaining between them. The CDR3 DNA reads as TGTGCCAGTAGCGACGATTTGGACAGAGGGAGCAATCAGCCCCAGCATTTT. Translating it yields CASSDDLDRGSNQPQHF.

The sample holds a few counts of this clonotype. The chain is built from TRBV3-1 and TRBJ2-7; D uncertain. With 2 bases removed from V and 0 bases from J, the gap between germline ends came to 14 bases. Per germline, CDR1 LGHDT and CDR2 YNNKEL (reference sequence). This CDR3 region has 16 residues. The CDR3 DNA follows: TGTGCCAGCAGCCAACTGGGTGACACGAGCTCCTACGAGCAGTACTTC. Amino acids: CASSQLGDTSSYEQYF.